The present TCR beta chain was sequenced within a study of CD8+ T cells in alopecia areata. Study-wide findings and caveats: For lesional scalp, especially alopecia totalis/universalis, clonality was higher than in normal scalp. Among the cells sequenced in scalp samples are also the resident alphabeta T cells of normal skin.

Trimming pared 0 bases from V and 4 bases from J, leaving 12 bases between. In germline, CDR1 is SGHTA, CDR2 FQGNSA. The CDR3 contains 15 residues. For roughly 5 of the biomarker-study patients, the CD4+ cells were further sorted so as to obtain CD25+CD127- cells. Cell sorting on a FACSAria was used to separate CD4+ and CD8+ T cells from the PBMCs. cDNA prepared by RNA extraction and subsequent reverse transcription served as the template for sequencing. Measured with immunoSEQ multiplex PCR; TCRdb has only the in-frame clones, and not every one. The sample has around 36,000 clones, less than 55% seen once. This clone has just one count. The antigen is not known.

The source material was CD4+ Tregs sorted from blood. This chain joins TRBV7-2 and TRBJ2-5; D gene ambiguous. This TCR came from a human donor with alopecia areata. CDR3 in amino acids: CASSLALWVRETQYF. The CDR3 DNA reads TGTGCCAGCAGCTTAGCTCTATGGGTGAGAGAGACCCAGTACTTC.